This is a list of T cell receptor beta chains from one sample in a study of cytomegalovirus exposure and HLA in healthy donors. TCRdb's table, derived via immunoSEQ multiplex PCR, lists solely in-frame clones and lacks some. The repertoire holds under 100,000 clones, with about 96% as singletons. The source material was PBMCs. The source of these receptors is a man aged 18 to 35 in good health and CMV-seronegative. Each CDR3 is given with its conserved first and last residue. Fields, in order: V gene, D gene, J gene, CDR3 protein, CDR3 DNA. The D gene is left open where the match is weak.

v_gene: TRBV9; d_gene: TRBD2; j_gene: TRBJ2-1; CDR3aa: CASSAGLAGGRNNEQFF; CDR3nt: TGTGCCAGCAGCGCGGGACTAGCGGGAGGGCGGAACAATGAGCAGTTCTTC
v_gene: TRBV10-3; d_gene: TRBD2; j_gene: TRBJ2-2; CDR3aa: CAISGLAGGPHEGELFF; CDR3nt: TGTGCCATCAGTGGGCTAGCGGGAGGGCCGCATGAGGGGGAGCTGTTTTTT
v_gene: TRBV7-9; d_gene: NA; j_gene: TRBJ2-3; CDR3aa: CASSLPRLVGVTDTQYF; CDR3nt: TGTGCCAGCAGCTTACCCCGACTGGTAGGAGTTACAGATACGCAGTATTTT
v_gene: TRBV27; d_gene: NA; j_gene: TRBJ2-1; CDR3aa: CASSPRDFHNEQFF; CDR3nt: TGTGCCAGCAGTCCCCGGGACTTCCACAATGAGCAGTTCTTC
v_gene: TRBV11-3; d_gene: NA; j_gene: TRBJ1-2; CDR3aa: CASSLSLQYGYTF; CDR3nt: TGTGCCAGCAGCCTGAGCTTACAGTATGGCTACACCTTC
v_gene: TRBV7-9; d_gene: TRBD2; j_gene: TRBJ2-5; CDR3aa: CASNPIGTSGGETQYF; CDR3nt: TGTGCCAGCAACCCCATCGGGACTAGCGGGGGAGAGACCCAGTACTTC
v_gene: TRBV28; d_gene: NA; j_gene: TRBJ2-5; CDR3aa: CASSSDSPGTQYF; CDR3nt: TGTGCCAGCAGCTCCGACAGCCCGGGGACCCAGTACTTC
v_gene: TRBV19; d_gene: NA; j_gene: TRBJ2-7; CDR3aa: CASSIIGGGGEQYF; CDR3nt: TGTGCCAGTAGTATAATTGGGGGCGGAGGTGAGCAGTACTTC
v_gene: TRBV19; d_gene: NA; j_gene: TRBJ2-1; CDR3aa: CASSKSGEEQFF; CDR3nt: TGTGCCAGTAGTAAAAGTGGGGAGGAGCAGTTCTTC
v_gene: TRBV11-3; d_gene: NA; j_gene: TRBJ2-1; CDR3aa: CASSLEGRVRTPEQVNEQFF; CDR3nt: TGTGCCAGCAGCTTAGAAGGTCGGGTCCGGACTCCCGAGCAAGTTAATGAGCAGTTCTTC
v_gene: TRBV11-2; d_gene: NA; j_gene: TRBJ1-5; CDR3aa: CASSLDRGNQPQHF; CDR3nt: TGTGCCAGCAGCTTAGATCGGGGAAATCAGCCCCAGCATTTT